One sample yielded the 28 T cell receptor beta chains listed below, sequenced in a study of blood T cell repertoires in COVID-19. Profiling relied on immunoSEQ multiplex PCR, and the TCRdb table lists in-frame clones only, not all of them. The sample lists around 500,000 clones, more than 85% seen once, with under 9.5% in the top ten. The sample consisted of PBMCs or T cells enriched from blood (not recorded which). The receptors stem from a woman aged 60-75 years who had recovered from COVID-19.

V usage is TRBV19 and J usage is TRBJ2-3; D is possibly TRBD1 (5 bases). The length of the CDR3 is 12 residues. Germline V gene sequence: CDR1 LNHDA, CDR2 SQIVND (reference sequence). Trimming left V 7 bases short and J 3 bases short, with 8 bases between. The DNA of the CDR3 is TGTGCCAGTAAGGCAGGGACAGATACGCAGTATTTT. Its translation: CASKAGTDTQYF.

CDR3 sequence reads: CASSYGNGYTF. For the CDR3, the DNA is TGTGCCAGTAGTTACGGGAATGGCTACACCTTC. The V gene is TRBV19, the J gene TRBJ1-2; D is ambiguous. CDR3 length: 11 amino acids. The V gene's germline CDR1 is LNHDA and CDR2 SQIVND (reference sequence). V was clipped by 5 bases and J by 6 bases, with 7 bases between them.

This chain connects TRBV11-2 to TRBJ2-3; 14 nucleotides agree with TRBD2. Germline V gene sequence: CDR1 SGHAT, CDR2 FQNNGV. J lost 2 bases, V lost 4 bases, and 5 bases had no gene match. This CDR3 is built from 17 residues. CDR3 sequence reads: CASSSWTSGGFTDTQYF. The DNA for the CDR3 is TGTGCCAGCAGCTCTTGGACTAGCGGGGGGTTCACAGATACGCAGTATTTT.

This sequence joins TRBV11-2 and TRBJ2-1, with 10 nucleotides matching TRBD2. Unmatched junction bases numbered 6, after V lost 5 bases and J lost 5 bases. Germline V gene sequence: CDR1 SGHAT, CDR2 FQNNGV. The CDR3 has 15 amino acids. The CDR3 sequence is CASSTLAGANNEQFF. The CDR3 nucleotides read TGTGCCAGCAGCACCCTAGCGGGGGCCAACAATGAGCAGTTCTTC.

The chain has TRBV5-6 and TRBJ2-1; 7 nucleotides agree with TRBD2. Per the germline V gene, CDR1 is SGHDT and CDR2 is YYEEEE. With V trimmed by 2 bases and J by 9 bases, 2 bases remained unmatched. The CDR3 is made up of 12 amino acids. The DNA of the CDR3 is TGTGCCAGCAGCTTATCGGGGGGTGAGCAGTTCTTC. It is translated as CASSLSGGEQFF.

The CDR3 DNA follows: TGTGCCAGCAGTTATATGTTCAGTTCAGGGGGCGAGAAACTGTTTTTT. It codes for CASSYMFSSGGEKLFF. This chain connects TRBV27 to TRBJ1-4; the match to TRBD1 covers 8 bases. Germline CDR1 MNHEY, CDR2 SMNVEV (reference sequence). Unmatched junction bases numbered 15, after V lost 4 bases and J lost 11 bases. The CDR3 has 16 residues.

The CDR3 coding sequence is TGCGCCAGCAGCTTGGAGACAGGGGTAGATTCACCCCTCCACTTT. Protein product: CASSLETGVDSPLHF. The chain joins TRBV5-1 to TRBJ1-6, with TRBD1 matching 8 bases. From germline, CDR1 is SGHRS and CDR2 YFSETQ. V lost 0 bases and J lost 8; bases outside the gene matches: 4. The CDR3 spans 15 residues.

The chain joins TRBV5-4 to TRBJ2-3, with no clear D. This CDR3 region has 12 residues. Germline V gene lookup returns CDR1 SGHNT and CDR2 YYREEE (reference sequence). V shed 5 bases and J shed 0 bases, with 4 bases lying between them. CDR3 sequence (DNA): TGTGCCAGCAGTTTAAGCACAGATACGCAGTATTTT. This gives the protein CASSLSTDTQYF. Together with reference TRBV5-4 and TRBJ2-3, the CDR3 gives the full variable domain: ETGVTQSPTHLIKTRGQQVTLRCSSQSGHNTVSWYQQALGQGPQFIFQYYREEENGRGNFPPRFSGLQFPNYSSELNVNALELDDSALYLCASSLSTDTQYFGPGTRLTVL.

The chain combines TRBV19 with TRBJ2-7; TRBD1 matches 9 bases. This CDR3 is built from 14 residues. Per germline, CDR1 LNHDA and CDR2 SQIVND (reference sequence). The ends lost 6 bases at V and 0 bases at J; junction bases unmatched: 3. The CDR3 loop reads CASSPTGGSYEQYF. CDR3 DNA sequence: TGTGCCAGTAGCCCGACAGGGGGCTCCTACGAGCAGTACTTC.

This clone was found once. This chain connects TRBV6-5 to TRBJ2-5; D gene unclear. This CDR3 spans 14 amino acids. V lost 0 bases to trimming and J lost 5 bases, with 10 bases between them. Looked up from germline, CDR1 is MNHEY and CDR2 is SVGAGI. The CDR3 bases are TGTGCCAGCAGTTACTCGATTAGCAGTGAGACCCAGTACTTC. It encodes CASSYSISSETQYF.

The chain has TRBV3-1 (or the pseudogene TRBV3-2) and TRBJ1-2; a weak D match, TRBD1 (5 bases). The germline gives CDR1 LGHDT, CDR2 YNNKEL (reference sequence). Trimming removed 7 bases from V and 10 bases from J, with 19 bases in between. This CDR3 comprises 13 residues. The CDR3 nucleotides are TGTGCCAGCACCCACTGGACCTCAGGGAACTACACCTTC. This translates into CASTHWTSGNYTF.

The chain links TRBV2 to TRBJ2-3, with D unresolved. Germline V gene sequence: CDR1 SNHLY, CDR2 FYNNEI. The length of the CDR3 is 11 residues. Trimming pared 4 bases from V and 11 bases from J, leaving 10 bases between. The CDR3 DNA is TGTGCCAGCAGTGTGGGCCTTCGGCAGTATTTT. Its translation is CASSVGLRQYF.

The V call is TRBV27, the J call TRBJ2-7, with D uncertain. Between the trimmed V and J ends, which lost 5 bases and 5 bases, there was a span of 19 bases. The germline gives CDR1 MNHEY, CDR2 SMNVEV (reference sequence). This CDR3 region has 15 residues. As DNA, the CDR3 is TGTGCCAGCAGTAAGGTAAATTCCCCAGGCAACGAGCAGTACTTC. Translating gives CASSKVNSPGNEQYF.

The V and J genes are TRBV2 and TRBJ2-5; TRBD1 is a possible D gene (6 bases). V lost 6 bases and J lost 2, with 13 bases in between. Germline loops: CDR1 SNHLY, CDR2 FYNNEI. The CDR3 loop spans 14 amino acids. The CDR3 sequence is CASSRRTVQETQYF. DNA of the CDR3: TGTGCCAGCAGCAGACGGACAGTTCAAGAGACCCAGTACTTC.

This chain connects TRBV27 to TRBJ2-2, with D unresolved. CDR3 length: 11 residues. The ends were cut back, 3 bases at V and 8 bases at J, with 4 bases in the middle. Germline lookup yields CDR1 MNHEY and CDR2 SMNVEV (reference sequence). The CDR3 bases are TGTGCCAGCAGTTTCAGGGGGGAGCTGTTTTTT. Protein product: CASSFRGELFF.

Only a few counts were recorded for this clone. The chain joins TRBV5-4 to TRBJ1-3, with 9 positions matching TRBD1. CDR1 is SGHNT, CDR2 YYREEE, per germline (reference sequence). The CDR3 is 17 amino acids. The V segment lost 4 bases and the J segment 0 bases; nucleotides outside the gene matches: 8. The CDR3 region is CASSPGQGSRSGNTIYF. The CDR3 DNA follows: TGTGCCAGCAGCCCAGGACAGGGGAGCCGCTCTGGAAACACCATATATTTT.

The genes are TRBV9 and TRBJ2-1, with 8 bases matching TRBD2. Trimming removed 3 bases from V and 3 bases from J; junction bases left unmatched: 5. Germline V gene lookup returns CDR1 SGDLS and CDR2 YYNGEE. CDR3 length equals 15 residues. Written as DNA, the CDR3 is TGTGCCAGCAGCGCACAACGGGGGGGCTACAATGAGCAGTTCTTC. Translated: CASSAQRGGYNEQFF. The whole variable domain, filled in from reference TRBV9 and TRBJ2-1, reads DSGVTQTPKHLITATGQRVTLRCSPRSGDLSVYWYQQSLDQGLQFLIQYYNGEERAKGNILERFSAQQFPDLHSELNLSSLELGDSALYFCASSAQRGGYNEQFFGPGTRLTVL.

V usage is TRBV4-2 and J usage is TRBJ1-2, with a weak D call TRBD1 (5 bases). CDR1 and CDR2 (germline): LGHNA, YNFKEQ. Between the trimmed V and J ends, which lost 4 bases and 2 bases, there was a span of 26 bases. CDR3 length equals 19 residues. Here the CDR3 DNA reads TGTGCCAGCAGCCCCCAATGGGGTCGGGACGGGACTTTAAACTATGGCTACACCTTC. This sequence encodes CASSPQWGRDGTLNYGYTF.

This chain links TRBV5-1 with TRBJ1-6; D may be TRBD1 (5 bases). This CDR3 has 16 amino acids. Germline V gene sequence: CDR1 SGHRS, CDR2 YFSETQ. Trimming removed 0 bases at V and 4 bases at J, with 11 bases between. The CDR3 region has the DNA TGCGCCAGCAGCTTGGTAGTAGGACAATATAATTCACCCCTCCACTTT. Its protein is CASSLVVGQYNSPLHF.

This clone was seen only a few times. This chain joins TRBV5-4 and TRBJ2-5; 9 bases agree with TRBD2. V was pared by 4 bases and J by 5 bases, with 9 bases of the junction left unmatched. Germline V lookup: CDR1 SGHNT, CDR2 YYREEE (reference sequence). The CDR3 is made up of 15 amino acids. CDR3 nucleotides: TGTGCCAGCAGCCCACTCGCGGGGGGGCGGGAGACCCAGTACTTC. It yields the protein CASSPLAGGRETQYF.

This rearrangement joins TRBV18 to TRBJ2-1; D is perhaps TRBD1 (6 bases). Trimming removed 10 bases at V and 6 bases at J, with 16 bases between. Germline V lookup: CDR1 KGHSH, CDR2 LQKENI. The CDR3 has 13 amino acids. CDR3 DNA sequence: TGTGCCACTACAGGGAAAGGGGGCAATGAGCAGTTCTTC. This translates into CATTGKGGNEQFF.

The rearrangement links TRBV6-5 to TRBJ1-3; D is uncertain. The CDR3 runs to 12 residues. Germline CDR1 reads MNHEY; CDR2 reads SVGAGI. Trimming stripped 7 bases from V and 0 bases from J, with 4 bases between. The CDR3 protein is CASIRSGNTIYF. The DNA of the CDR3 is TGTGCCAGCATTCGCTCTGGAAACACCATATATTTT.

The chain employs TRBV2 and TRBJ2-3; the D is unclear. The germline gives CDR1 SNHLY, CDR2 FYNNEI. V lost 7 bases and J 6 bases, leaving 11 bases between the germline ends. This CDR3 region has 12 residues. The CDR3 DNA reads as TGTGCCAGCATTACAGTGGGTGATACGCAGTATTTT. Translation gives CASITVGDTQYF.

J is TRBJ2-4 and V is TRBV29-1, with 7 bases matching TRBD2. V shed 4 bases and J 3 bases; nucleotides not matched to a gene: 3. This CDR3 contains 13 residues. Looked up from germline, CDR1 is SQVTM and CDR2 is ANQGSEA. CDR3 region: CSVGRGDKNIQYF. CDR3 DNA: TGCAGCGTTGGCCGGGGGGACAAAAACATTCAGTACTTC.

Regarding this clone: The same CDR3 arises from other DNA sequences in this sample as well. The rearrangement joins TRBV25-1 to TRBJ1-2; D is undetermined. Germline-derived CDR1 and CDR2 are MGHDK and SYGVNS. There are 13 residues in the CDR3. V lost 2 bases to trimming and J lost 2 bases, with 6 bases between them. In nucleotides, the CDR3 is TGTGCCAGCAGTGAAGGGCAGAACTATGGCTACACCTTC. Translating it yields CASSEGQNYGYTF.

V usage is TRBV6-5 and J usage is TRBJ2-7, with D uncertain. The CDR3 contains 11 residues. Looked up from germline, CDR1 is MNHEY and CDR2 is SVGAGI. Trimming removed 0 bases at V and 10 bases at J, with 7 bases between. CDR3 DNA: TGTGCCAGCAGTTACTCGAGCTTCCAGTACTTC. It encodes CASSYSSFQYF.

The chain uses TRBV27 and TRBJ2-1; no reliable D call. Per germline, CDR1 MNHEY and CDR2 SMNVEV (reference sequence). V lost 6 bases to trimming and J lost 6 bases, with 15 bases between them. This CDR3 region has 14 residues. CDR3 in DNA: TGTGCCAGCAGGGCGGTAGTCCTTGGCAATGAGCAGTTCTTC. It encodes CASRAVVLGNEQFF.

This chain uses TRBV12-3 or TRBV12-4 with TRBJ2-1, with D perhaps TRBD2 (7 bases). V dropped 1 base and J dropped 11 bases, with 9 bases sitting between them. The CDR3 is 12 amino acids. The CDR3 is CASSLGGGQQFF. CDR3 DNA sequence: TGTGCCAGCAGTTTAGGCGGGGGCCAGCAGTTCTTC.